This T cell receptor (beta chain) was obtained from a study of vaccination effects on CD4 cells after COVID-19. The repertoire was sequenced with immunoSEQ multiplex PCR; TCRdb's copy has only in-frame clones and lacks some. In the table there are around 28,000 clones, approximately 80% of which are singletons. Findings and limits, study-wide: Substantial clonal contraction characterized both infection- and vaccine-induced clones late after vaccination.

A single count supports this clone. Its antigen is still unknown. Antigen-specific CD4+ T cells were expanded (with viral peptide pools) by the ViraFEST assay ahead of sequencing. Subsequent to 10 days of culture, CD4+ T cells were isolated. Sometime from March through December 2020, the person acquired a SARS-CoV-2 infection that PCR confirmed. In germline, CDR1 is SGHRS, CDR2 YFSETQ. The CDR3 has 11 residues. V was clipped by 1 base and J by 14 bases, with 11 bases between them. The material sequenced was CD4+ T cells from PBMCs cultured with HCoV-NL63 spike peptides, taken before COVID-19 vaccination. This chain uses TRBV5-1 with TRBJ2-3, with D possibly being TRBD1 (6 bases). The origin of this receptor is a human donor who had a prior SARS-CoV-2 infection. DNA for the CDR3: TGCGCCAGCAGCTTGCAGGGGTGGTGGTATTTT. Amino acids: CASSLQGWWYF.